This entry lists 27 T cell receptor beta chains sequenced from one sample in a study of cytomegalovirus exposure and HLA in healthy donors. Clones were read by immunoSEQ multiplex PCR, and TCRdb kept only the in-frame ones, dropping some. The data contain some 75,000 clones, 95% to 97% of them singletons. The sample taken for sequencing was PBMCs. All receptors derive from a woman younger than 35 in good health and CMV-seronegative.

V usage is TRBV10-3 and J usage is TRBJ2-7, with a weak D call TRBD1 (5 bases). This CDR3 has 11 residues. CDR1 is ENHRY and CDR2 is SYGVKD in the germline V gene. Between the trimmed V and J ends, which lost 6 bases and 5 bases, there was a span of 8 bases. Here the CDR3 DNA reads TGTGCCATCAGCATAGGGGACGAGCAGTACTTC. Translation gives CAISIGDEQYF.

The chain has TRBV5-6 and TRBJ2-7; 8 bases match TRBD2. The CDR3 loop spans 19 amino acids. The germline gives CDR1 SGHDT, CDR2 YYEEEE. J was trimmed by 5 bases and V by 5 bases; bases with no gene match: 24. CDR3 in DNA: TGTGCCAGCAGGGCAGGGCCTAGTAGCGGGGCCCCCTCATGGGACGAGCAGTACTTC. Translation gives CASRAGPSSGAPSWDEQYF.

The chain carries TRBV11-2 and TRBJ1-2; D unclear. The CDR3 loop spans 12 amino acids. Germline CDR1 and CDR2: SGHAT and FQNNGV. V lost 1 base and J 8 bases, leaving 8 bases between the germline ends. The CDR3 loop is CASSLAHEGYTF. In DNA, the CDR3 is TGTGCCAGCAGCTTAGCGCACGAGGGCTACACCTTC.

This clone was seen a single time. The gene calls are TRBV9 and TRBJ2-7; 11 nucleotides match TRBD2. The length of the CDR3 is 13 residues. Unmatched junction bases numbered 0, after V lost 0 bases and J lost 7 bases. Germline CDR1 is SGDLS and CDR2 is YYNGEE. CDR3 region: CASSVASGGEQYF. The CDR3 nucleotides are TGTGCCAGCAGCGTAGCTAGCGGGGGGGAGCAGTACTTC.

The chain uses TRBV29-1 and TRBJ1-3; no clear D. Germline V CDR1 and CDR2: SQVTM, ANQGSEA. Trimming took off 1 base at V and 5 bases at J, with 9 bases between the two ends. CDR3 length equals 13 residues. CDR3 in amino acids: CSVEVGGRNTIYF. The CDR3 region has the DNA TGCAGCGTTGAAGTAGGAGGGAGAAACACCATATATTTT.

The chain carries TRBV27 and TRBJ2-1; 9 positions match TRBD1. J was trimmed by 6 bases and V by 7 bases; bases with no gene match: 4. Germline loops: CDR1 MNHEY, CDR2 SMNVEV (reference sequence). This CDR3 is built from 13 residues. CDR3 amino acids: CASKMGQGNEQFF. The CDR3 coding sequence is TGTGCCAGCAAAATGGGACAGGGCAATGAGCAGTTCTTC.

The genes are TRBV7-9 and TRBJ2-3; D gene ambiguous. The germline CDR1 and CDR2 sequences are SEHNR and FQNEAQ (reference sequence). This CDR3 is built from 12 residues. Trimming removed 4 bases at V and 4 bases at J, with 6 bases between. The CDR3 reads CASSSTADTQYF. In nucleotides, the CDR3 is TGTGCCAGCAGCTCCACGGCAGATACGCAGTATTTT.

The chain joins TRBV30 to TRBJ1-4; unclear D gene. The CDR3 sequence is 14 residues long. The ends were cut back, 0 bases at V and 3 bases at J, with 8 bases in the middle. Germline loops: CDR1 GTSNPN, CDR2 SVGIG (reference sequence). This CDR3 reads CAWSVNGANEKLFF. The DNA for the CDR3 is TGTGCCTGGAGTGTAAACGGGGCTAATGAAAAACTGTTTTTT.

CDR3 amino acids: CASAKRDGVYNEQFF. The CDR3 coding sequence is TGTGCCAGCGCCAAGCGGGACGGCGTCTACAATGAGCAGTTCTTC. J is TRBJ2-1 and V is TRBV5-6; 7 bases fit TRBD2. The V gene end was trimmed by 7 bases and the J gene end by 3 bases; junction bases not matched to a gene: 10. The CDR3 is 15 amino acids. Germline CDR1 is SGHDT and CDR2 is YYEEEE. The whole variable domain, remainder taken from reference TRBV5-6 and TRBJ2-1, is DAGVTQSPTHLIKTRGQQVTLRCSPKSGHDTVSWYQQALGQGPQFIFQYYEEEERQRGNFPDRFSGHQFPNYSSELNVNALLLGDSALYLCASAKRDGVYNEQFFGPGTRLTVL.

The CDR3 DNA reads as TGTGCCAGCAGCACGCCAAACTTGAACACTGAAGCTTTCTTT. It is translated as CASSTPNLNTEAFF. The chain is built from TRBV7-9 and TRBJ1-1; no clear D. Germline CDR1 is SEHNR and CDR2 is FQNEAQ (reference sequence). The CDR3 totals 14 residues. V was pared by 5 bases and J by 0 bases, with 10 bases between.

The V gene is TRBV30, the J gene TRBJ2-1; D is ambiguous. Germline V gene sequence: CDR1 GTSNPN, CDR2 SVGIG (reference sequence). The CDR3 length is 13 residues. The V end was cut by 3 bases, the J end by 4 bases, with 10 bases between. The DNA for the CDR3 is TGTGCCTGGAGAATGAGCGCGTACAATGAGCAGTTCTTC. It encodes CAWRMSAYNEQFF.

The chain combines TRBV2 with TRBJ2-1, with 11 bases lining up with TRBD1. The germline V gene encodes CDR1 SNHLY and CDR2 FYNNEI. This CDR3 spans 14 amino acids. The trim removed 8 bases at V and 7 bases at J, leaving 7 bases unmatched. The CDR3 loop reads CASGTGQGGNEQFF. Written as DNA, the CDR3 is TGTGCCAGCGGGACGGGACAGGGGGGTAATGAGCAGTTCTTC. Full variable domain (missing parts from reference TRBV2 and TRBJ2-1): EPEVTQTPSHQVTQMGQEVILRCVPISNHLYFYWYRQILGQKVEFLVSFYNNEISEKSEIFDDQFSVERPDGSNFTLKIRSTKLEDSAMYFCASGTGQGGNEQFFGPGTRLTVL.

This clone was found once. The chain has TRBV27 and TRBJ1-5; 7 bases match TRBD1. The germline gives CDR1 MNHEY, CDR2 SMNVEV (reference sequence). The CDR3 runs to 14 residues. The trim removed 4 bases at V and 5 bases at J, leaving 5 bases unmatched. The CDR3 DNA is TGTGCCAGCAGTTCCCGGGACAGTGATCAGCCCCAGCATTTT. Translation gives CASSSRDSDQPQHF.

The chain combines TRBV5-6 with TRBJ1-2; D is undetermined. Looked up from germline, CDR1 is SGHDT and CDR2 is YYEEEE. The V gene lost 3 bases and the J gene lost 0 bases, with 6 bases spanning the gap. The CDR3 runs 13 residues. The CDR3 DNA reads TGTGCCAGCAGCTCCGGTCCTAACTATGGCTACACCTTC. Protein product: CASSSGPNYGYTF.

CDR3 amino acids: CATSRAWQVRSNTEAFF. CDR3 bases: TGTGCCACCAGCAGAGCGTGGCAGGTGCGATCCAACACTGAAGCTTTCTTT. This chain links TRBV15 with TRBJ1-1, with D uncertain. The length of the CDR3 is 17 residues. V was pared by 1 base and J by 2 bases, with 17 bases between. CDR1 LNHNV and CDR2 YYDKDF come from the germline V gene (reference sequence).

The V gene is TRBV27, the J gene TRBJ2-2, with D tentatively TRBD2 (5 bases). The CDR3 contains 14 residues. Per germline, CDR1 MNHEY and CDR2 SMNVEV (reference sequence). V was clipped by 5 bases and J by 6 bases, with 13 bases between them. Here the CDR3 reads CASSVWLASGELFF. The CDR3 DNA sequence: TGTGCCAGCAGTGTTTGGCTAGCTTCCGGGGAGCTGTTTTTT.

CDR3 protein: CASSPRPRGSLNTGELFF. In DNA, the CDR3 is TGTGCCAGTAGTCCGCGACCGCGGGGGAGTTTAAACACCGGGGAGCTGTTTTTT. V gene TRBV19 combines with J gene TRBJ2-2, with 7 nucleotides matching TRBD2. Germline V lookup: CDR1 LNHDA, CDR2 SQIVND (reference sequence). The CDR3 spans 18 residues. The V and J ends lost 5 bases and 2 bases, in that order; junction bases with no gene match: 14.

The V and J genes are TRBV7-9 and TRBJ2-5; TRBD1 matches at 10 bases. Trimming removed 4 bases from V and 0 bases from J; junction bases left unmatched: 5. In germline, CDR1 is SEHNR, CDR2 FQNEAQ (reference sequence). The CDR3 spans 16 residues. Here the CDR3 DNA reads TGTGCCAGCAGCTCCCCGGGACAGGGGTACCAAGAGACCCAGTACTTC. Translation gives CASSSPGQGYQETQYF. Full variable domain (rest looked up from reference TRBV7-9 and TRBJ2-5): DTGVSQNPRHKITKRGQNVTFRCDPISEHNRLYWYRQTLGQGPEFLTYFQNEAQLEKSRLLSDRFSAERPKGSFSTLEIQRTEQGDSAMYLCASSSPGQGYQETQYFGPGTRLLVL.

The chain carries TRBV7-2 and TRBJ2-1; D might be TRBD2 (7 bases). CDR1 and CDR2 from the germline V gene are SGHTA and FQGNSA. The length of the CDR3 is 14 residues. V was clipped by 8 bases and J by 6 bases, with 17 bases between them. CDR3 in DNA: TGTGCCAGCGTCCTAGGGGGGAGGGGCAATGAGCAGTTCTTC. Amino acid sequence: CASVLGGRGNEQFF.

The chain joins TRBV7-8 to TRBJ1-2, with 7 bases that match TRBD1. This CDR3 contains 18 residues. The germline V gene encodes CDR1 SGHVS and CDR2 FQNEAQ. The ends lost 4 bases at V and 4 bases at J; junction bases unmatched: 18. The CDR3 DNA reads as TGTGCCAGCAGCTCCCGGGACAGCGGTCCCAGTCCGGCCTATGGCTACACCTTC. This sequence encodes CASSSRDSGPSPAYGYTF.

The J gene is TRBJ2-7, the V gene TRBV28; TRBD2 agrees at 7 bases. J was trimmed by 4 bases and V by 3 bases; bases with no gene match: 6. Germline-derived CDR1 and CDR2 are MDHEN and SYDVKM. This CDR3 has 14 amino acids. The CDR3 coding sequence is TGTGCCAGCAGTTTGCTAGCGGTCGGTTACGAGCAGTACTTC. Translating gives CASSLLAVGYEQYF.

This chain connects TRBV5-1 to TRBJ2-7; TRBD1 agrees at 11 bases. V lost 3 bases, J lost 2 bases, and 1 base stayed unmatched. The CDR3 consists of 14 residues. CDR1 and CDR2 (germline): SGHRS, YFSETQ. The CDR3 sequence is CASSSDRGPYEQYF. CDR3 DNA sequence: TGCGCCAGCAGCTCGGACAGGGGGCCCTACGAGCAGTACTTC.

The chain has TRBV11-2 and TRBJ2-7, with 10 bases matching TRBD2. Per the germline V gene, CDR1 is SGHAT and CDR2 is FQNNGV. Trimming cost V 5 bases and J 2 bases; bases outside gene matches: 6. The CDR3 is 15 residues long. In DNA form, the CDR3 reads TGTGCCAGCAGCGAAGGACTAGCGGATACCTACGAGCAGTACTTC. It codes for CASSEGLADTYEQYF.

The chain couples TRBV7-2 to TRBJ2-1; 12 positions agree with TRBD2. Per the germline V gene, CDR1 is SGHTA and CDR2 is FQGNSA. The CDR3 totals 15 residues. Losses at the gene ends were 1 base for V and 5 bases for J; bases not matched to a gene: 0. This CDR3 is CASSLGTSGNNEQFF. CDR3 in DNA: TGTGCCAGCAGCTTAGGGACTAGCGGGAACAATGAGCAGTTCTTC.

This clone was counted once. This chain links TRBV5-1 with TRBJ2-5, with TRBD1 identical over 8 bases. J was trimmed by 3 bases and V by 0 bases; bases with no gene match: 4. The CDR3 extends over 15 amino acids. In germline, CDR1 is SGHRS, CDR2 YFSETQ. CDR3 in amino acids: CASSLVGQVEETQYF. The DNA for the CDR3 is TGCGCCAGCAGCTTGGTGGGACAGGTCGAAGAGACCCAGTACTTC. The whole variable domain, remainder taken from reference TRBV5-1 and TRBJ2-5, is KAGVTQTPRYLIKTRGQQVTLSCSPISGHRSVSWYQQTPGQGLQFLFEYFSETQRNKGNFPGRFSGRQFSNSRSEMNVSTLELGDSALYLCASSLVGQVEETQYFGPGTRLLVL.

This chain joins TRBV5-1 and TRBJ2-7, with 8 bases identical to TRBD2. CDR1 is SGHRS, CDR2 YFSETQ, per germline. The CDR3 contains 14 residues. The ends lost 4 bases at V and 0 bases at J; junction bases unmatched: 3. The chain's CDR3 is CASSTLAASYEQYF. CDR3 sequence (DNA): TGCGCCAGCAGCACACTAGCGGCCTCCTACGAGCAGTACTTC.

V gene TRBV7-7 combines with J gene TRBJ1-1, with D hard to call. The CDR3 sequence is 10 residues long. CDR1 SSHAT and CDR2 FNYEAQ come from the germline V gene (reference sequence). Trimming removed 8 bases from V and 6 bases from J, with 7 bases in between. CDR3 sequence reads: CASPSAEAFF. CDR3 coding DNA: TGTGCCAGCCCTAGCGCTGAAGCTTTCTTT.